The clone carrying this TCR beta chain was seen a few times. Its cognate antigen is unknown. The data derive from a study of identifying expanded T cells in peripheral blood. During the collection period, no donor immune events like infections were recorded. The CDR3 runs 15 residues. Trimming took off 1 base at V and 7 bases at J, with 11 bases between the two ends. In germline, CDR1 is KGHSH, CDR2 LQKENI. Overall study results and limits: Technical replicates showed roughly 1.2 changed clones; about two weeks about 16; four weeks 19. Clone count variance between approximately two-week samples rose with total template count.

The assay was immunoSEQ multiplex PCR, and TCRdb's table has in-frame clones only and misses some. The sample consists of 100,000 to 150,000 clones, 84% of them appearing once. Sequencing was performed on blood. This receptor was identified in a person aged 18 to 69 in good health. The chain uses TRBV18 and TRBJ1-6; no definite D call. The CDR3 loop is CASSPRVFENSPLHF. The CDR3 DNA sequence: TGTGCCAGCTCACCACGGGTTTTTGAGAATTCACCCCTCCACTTT. Based on the CDR3 plus reference TRBV18 and TRBJ1-6, the full variable domain is NAGVMQNPRHLVRRRGQEARLRCSPMKGHSHVYWYRQLPEEGLKFMVYLQKENIIDESGMPKERFSAEFPKEGPSILRIQQVVRGDSAAYFCASSPRVFENSPLHFGNGTRLTVT.